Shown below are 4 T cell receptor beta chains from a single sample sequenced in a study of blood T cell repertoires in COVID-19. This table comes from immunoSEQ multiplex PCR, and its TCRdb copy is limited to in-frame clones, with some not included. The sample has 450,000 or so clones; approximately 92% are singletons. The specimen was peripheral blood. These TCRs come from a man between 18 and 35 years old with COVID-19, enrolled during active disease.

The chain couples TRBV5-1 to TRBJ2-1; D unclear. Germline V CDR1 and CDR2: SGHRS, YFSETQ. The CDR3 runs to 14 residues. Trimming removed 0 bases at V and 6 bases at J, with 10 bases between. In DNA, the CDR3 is TGCGCCAGCAGCTTGGCCCCAGGTAGCAATGAGCAGTTCTTC. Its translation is CASSLAPGSNEQFF.

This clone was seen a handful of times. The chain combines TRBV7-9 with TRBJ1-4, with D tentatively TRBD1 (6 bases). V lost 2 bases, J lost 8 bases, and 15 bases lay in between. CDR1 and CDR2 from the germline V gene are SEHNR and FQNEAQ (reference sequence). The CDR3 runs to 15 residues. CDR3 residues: CASSLLEGGREKLFF. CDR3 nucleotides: TGTGCCAGCAGCTTACTGGAAGGGGGACGGGAAAAACTGTTTTTT.

CDR3 in amino acids: CASRLRGLDFYNEQFF. The CDR3 DNA follows: TGTGCCAGCAGGTTAAGGGGACTAGACTTTTACAATGAGCAGTTCTTC. The chain uses TRBV28 and TRBJ2-1; 8 bases are a match to TRBD2. The germline V gene encodes CDR1 MDHEN and CDR2 SYDVKM. The CDR3 sequence is 16 residues long. Trimming at V came to 6 bases and at J to 4 bases, leaving 11 bases not matched to a gene.

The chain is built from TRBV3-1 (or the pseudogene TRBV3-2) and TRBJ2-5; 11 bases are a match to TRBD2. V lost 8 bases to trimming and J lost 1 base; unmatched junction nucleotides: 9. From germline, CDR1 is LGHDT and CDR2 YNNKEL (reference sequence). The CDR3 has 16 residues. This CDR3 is CASCCGTSGSQETQYF. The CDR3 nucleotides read TGTGCCAGCTGCTGCGGGACTAGCGGTTCCCAAGAGACCCAGTACTTC.